This T cell receptor (beta chain) was retrieved from a study of OX40 agonist ivuxolimab in advanced cancers. Study-level information: Among those enrolled, mean age was approximately 62 years (range about 23 to 79) and about 79% were male.

Remarks on this clone: Different DNA sequences within this sample yield the same CDR3.

V dropped 0 bases and J dropped 6 bases, with 7 bases sitting between them. Germline lookup yields CDR1 SNHLY and CDR2 FYNNEI. This CDR3 is built from 13 residues. The method was immunoSEQ multiplex PCR; TCRdb's version includes in-frame clones alone and lacks a portion of them. The sample comprises fewer than 50,000 clones, about three quarters of which are singletons, and roughly 10% rests with the top ten. This chain uses TRBV2 with TRBJ2-3; possible D gene TRBD2, 5 bases. This sequence originates from an adult with an advanced solid tumor such as melanoma, head and neck, liver or kidney cancer. Specimen: CD4+ or CD8+ T cells sorted from blood, collected in a trial of the OX40 agonist ivuxolimab. The CDR3 protein is CASSEAGADTQYF. DNA of the CDR3: TGTGCCAGCAGTGAAGCGGGAGCGGATACGCAGTATTTT. Combining the CDR3 with reference TRBV2 and TRBJ2-3 gives the whole variable domain EPEVTQTPSHQVTQMGQEVILRCVPISNHLYFYWYRQILGQKVEFLVSFYNNEISEKSEIFDDQFSVERPDGSNFTLKIRSTKLEDSAMYFCASSEAGADTQYFGPGTRLTVL.